This T cell receptor (beta chain) was captured in a study of blood T cell repertoires in COVID-19. J lost 9 bases, V lost 5 bases, and 13 bases had no gene match. CDR1 and CDR2 (germline): MDHEN, SYDVKM. The CDR3 length is 17 residues. Recovered status in Cohort 3 required two negative PCRs, clearance, or symptom resolution. TCRdb's copy holds only in-frame clones and misses some; the assay was immunoSEQ multiplex PCR. The sample has about 200,000 clones; 89% are singletons. The sequence was obtained from a woman aged 18 to 35 who had recovered from COVID-19. The specimen sequenced was PBMCs or T cells enriched from blood (not recorded which). The genes are TRBV28 and TRBJ2-1; TRBD2 aligns across 13 bases. CDR3 nucleotide sequence: TGTGCCAGCAGTCCCCATAGACTAGCGGGGGGATATAGTGAGCAGTTCTTC. This gives the protein CASSPHRLAGGYSEQFF.